This T cell receptor (beta chain) was retrieved from a study of blood T cells in healthy people across ages. The study's findings and limits: In older individuals, TCR beta diversity per million T cells was lower, falling roughly linearly with age.

Donor samples were obtained from healthy Caucasian individuals from Russia, aged about 6 to 100. Each sample provided at least 5 micrograms of extracted total RNA. Primers used in a second PCR of about 7 to 12 cycles were a sample-barcoded 5' primer and a J-beta primer mix. Each cDNA molecule received a tag from a template-switch adaptor that had 12 random nucleotides. MiXCR was run by TCRdb on the 5' RACE reads, yielding one entry per CDR3 protein. The sample has 850,000 to 1,300,000 distinct CDR3 sequences, less than 50% seen once. V lost 1 base and J lost 6, with 7 bases in between. CDR1 and CDR2 (germline): SGHDN, FVKESK. The CDR3 has 13 residues. This clonotype appeared a few times. Its antigen remains unknown.

The specimen sequenced was blood. V usage is TRBV14 and J usage is TRBJ2-1, with D hard to call. The sequence derives from a woman aged 60-75 years in good health. CDR3 sequence reads: CASSQAFFNEQFF. In DNA, the CDR3 is TGTGCCAGCAGCCAAGCCTTCTTCAATGAGCAGTTCTTC.